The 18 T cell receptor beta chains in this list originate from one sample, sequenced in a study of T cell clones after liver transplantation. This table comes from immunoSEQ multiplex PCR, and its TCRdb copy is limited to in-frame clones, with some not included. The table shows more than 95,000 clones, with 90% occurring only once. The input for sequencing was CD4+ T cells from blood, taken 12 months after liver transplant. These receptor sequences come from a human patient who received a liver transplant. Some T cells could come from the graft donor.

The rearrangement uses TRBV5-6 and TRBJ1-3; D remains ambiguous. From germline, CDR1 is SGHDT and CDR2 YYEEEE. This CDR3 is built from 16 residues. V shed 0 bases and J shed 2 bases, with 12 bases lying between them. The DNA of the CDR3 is TGTGCCAGCAGCTTGGTGGGTGGGAGGACTGGAAACACCATATATTTT. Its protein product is CASSLVGGRTGNTIYF.

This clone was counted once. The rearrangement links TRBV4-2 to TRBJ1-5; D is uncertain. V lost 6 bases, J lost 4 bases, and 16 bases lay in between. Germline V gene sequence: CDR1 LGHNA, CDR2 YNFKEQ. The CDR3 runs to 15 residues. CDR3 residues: CASRYIQDRNQPQHF. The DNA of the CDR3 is TGTGCCAGCAGGTACATCCAGGATCGGAATCAGCCCCAGCATTTT.

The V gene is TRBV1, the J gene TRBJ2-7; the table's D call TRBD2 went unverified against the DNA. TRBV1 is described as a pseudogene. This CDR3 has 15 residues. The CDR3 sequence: CTSSRRTSGSGEQYF. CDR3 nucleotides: TGCACCAGCAGCAGAAGGACTAGCGGGAGCGGCGAGCAGTACTTC.

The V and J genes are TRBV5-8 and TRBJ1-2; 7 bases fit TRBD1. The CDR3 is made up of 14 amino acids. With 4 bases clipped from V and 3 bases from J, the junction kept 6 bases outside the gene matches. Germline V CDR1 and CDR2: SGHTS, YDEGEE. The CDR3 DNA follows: TGTGCCAGCAGCAGGGAAGGGGGCGACTATGGCTACACCTTC. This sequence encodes CASSREGGDYGYTF. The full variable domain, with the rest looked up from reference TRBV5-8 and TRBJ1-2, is EAGVTQSPTHLIKTRGQQATLRCSPISGHTSVYWYQQALGLGLQFLLWYDEGEERNRGNFPPRFSGRQFPNYSSELNVNALELEDSALYLCASSREGGDYGYTFGSGTRLTVV.

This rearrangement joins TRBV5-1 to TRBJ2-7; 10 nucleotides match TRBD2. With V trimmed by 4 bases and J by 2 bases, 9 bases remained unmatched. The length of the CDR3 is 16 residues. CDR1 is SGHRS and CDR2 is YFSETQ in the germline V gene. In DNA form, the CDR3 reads TGCGCCAGCAGCCAAGGGACTAGCGAAGGAGCCTACGAGCAGTACTTC. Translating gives CASSQGTSEGAYEQYF.

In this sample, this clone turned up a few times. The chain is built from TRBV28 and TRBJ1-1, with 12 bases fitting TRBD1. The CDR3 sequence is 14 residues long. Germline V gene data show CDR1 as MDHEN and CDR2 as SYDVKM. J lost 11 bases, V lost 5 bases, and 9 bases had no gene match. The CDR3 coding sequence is TGTGCCAGCAGTCCGTCCGGGACAGGGGGCTGGGCTTTCTTT. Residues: CASSPSGTGGWAFF. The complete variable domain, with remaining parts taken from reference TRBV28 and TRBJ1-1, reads DVKVTQSSRYLVKRTGEKVFLECVQDMDHENMFWYRQDPGLGLRLIYFSYDVKMKEKGDIPEGYSVSREKKERFSLILESASTNQTSMYLCASSPSGTGGWAFFGQGTRLTVV.

For the CDR3, the DNA is TGTGCCAGTGGACCCGGGACAGGGGTGACTGGGGCCAACGTCCTGACTTTC. Its translation is CASGPGTGVTGANVLTF. The gene calls are TRBV19 and TRBJ2-6; TRBD1 matches 10 bases. Germline V gene sequence: CDR1 LNHDA, CDR2 SQIVND (reference sequence). The CDR3 has 17 residues. The V segment lost 8 bases and the J segment 2 bases; nucleotides outside the gene matches: 9.

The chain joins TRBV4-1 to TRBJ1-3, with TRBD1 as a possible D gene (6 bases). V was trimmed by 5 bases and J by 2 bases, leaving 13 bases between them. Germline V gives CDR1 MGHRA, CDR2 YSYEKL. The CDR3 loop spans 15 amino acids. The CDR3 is CASSGGGGTGNTIYF. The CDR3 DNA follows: TGCGCCAGCAGCGGAGGGGGGGGTACTGGAAACACCATATATTTT.

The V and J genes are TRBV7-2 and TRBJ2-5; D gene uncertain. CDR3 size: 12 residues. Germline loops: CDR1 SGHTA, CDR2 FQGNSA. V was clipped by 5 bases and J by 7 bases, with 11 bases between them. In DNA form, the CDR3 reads TGTGCCAGCAGCGAGCAAGGTGGGACCCAGTACTTC. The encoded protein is CASSEQGGTQYF.

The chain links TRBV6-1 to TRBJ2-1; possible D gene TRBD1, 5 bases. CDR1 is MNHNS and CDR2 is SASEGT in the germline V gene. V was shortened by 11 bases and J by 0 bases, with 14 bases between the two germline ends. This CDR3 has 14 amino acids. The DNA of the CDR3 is TGTGCCGTTCAACGACAGAGCTCCTACAATGAGCAGTTCTTC. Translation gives CAVQRQSSYNEQFF.

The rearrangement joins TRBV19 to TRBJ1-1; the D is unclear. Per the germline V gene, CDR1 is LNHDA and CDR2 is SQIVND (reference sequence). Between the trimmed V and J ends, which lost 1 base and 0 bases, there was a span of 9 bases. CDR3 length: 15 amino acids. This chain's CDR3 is CASSIARRVNTEAFF. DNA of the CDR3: TGTGCCAGTAGTATAGCCCGGAGGGTGAACACTGAAGCTTTCTTT.

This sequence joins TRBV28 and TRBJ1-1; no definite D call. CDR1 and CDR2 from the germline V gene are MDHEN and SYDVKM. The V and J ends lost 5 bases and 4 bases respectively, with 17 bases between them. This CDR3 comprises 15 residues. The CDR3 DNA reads TGTGCCAGCAGTGGAACGAGGGTTGTGCGCACTGAAGCTTTCTTT. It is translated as CASSGTRVVRTEAFF. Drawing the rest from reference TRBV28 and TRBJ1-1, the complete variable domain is DVKVTQSSRYLVKRTGEKVFLECVQDMDHENMFWYRQDPGLGLRLIYFSYDVKMKEKGDIPEGYSVSREKKERFSLILESASTNQTSMYLCASSGTRVVRTEAFFGQGTRLTVV.

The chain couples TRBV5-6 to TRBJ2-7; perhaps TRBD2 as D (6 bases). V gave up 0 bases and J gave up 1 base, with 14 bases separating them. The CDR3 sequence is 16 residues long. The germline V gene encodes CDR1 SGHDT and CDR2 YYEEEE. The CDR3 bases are TGTGCCAGCAGCTTGGCCGGGCGGGGATCTTCCTACGAGCAGTACTTC. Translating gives CASSLAGRGSSYEQYF.

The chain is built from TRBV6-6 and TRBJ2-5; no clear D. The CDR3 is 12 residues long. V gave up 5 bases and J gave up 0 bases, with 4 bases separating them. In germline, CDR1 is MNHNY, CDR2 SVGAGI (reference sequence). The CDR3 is CASSRYQETQYF. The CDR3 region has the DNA TGTGCCAGCAGTCGGTACCAAGAGACCCAGTACTTC.

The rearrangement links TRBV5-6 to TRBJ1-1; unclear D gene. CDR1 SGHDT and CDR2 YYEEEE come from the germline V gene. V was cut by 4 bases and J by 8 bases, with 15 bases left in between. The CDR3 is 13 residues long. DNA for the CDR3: TGTGCCAGCAGCCGAAGGGAGCCCTCCGAAGCTTTCTTT. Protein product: CASSRREPSEAFF.

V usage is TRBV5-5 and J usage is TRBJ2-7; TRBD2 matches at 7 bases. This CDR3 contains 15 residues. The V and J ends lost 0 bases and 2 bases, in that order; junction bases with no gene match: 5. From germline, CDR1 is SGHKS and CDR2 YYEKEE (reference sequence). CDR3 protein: CASSLGGGRAYEQYF. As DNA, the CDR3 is TGTGCCAGCAGCTTGGGTGGAGGGAGGGCCTACGAGCAGTACTTC.

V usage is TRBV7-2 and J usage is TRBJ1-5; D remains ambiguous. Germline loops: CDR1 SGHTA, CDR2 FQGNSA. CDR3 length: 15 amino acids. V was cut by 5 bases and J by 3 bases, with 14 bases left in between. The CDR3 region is CASSLGLDPNQPQHF. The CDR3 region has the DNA TGTGCCAGCAGCCTCGGGTTAGACCCCAATCAGCCCCAGCATTTT.

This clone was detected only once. CDR3 in amino acids: CASSQRGMDTQYF. CDR3 coding DNA: TGTGCCAGCTCACAAAGGGGAATGGATACGCAGTATTTT. The V and J genes are TRBV18 and TRBJ2-3; TRBD1 might be the D (5 bases). Germline V gene sequence: CDR1 KGHSH, CDR2 LQKENI. CDR3 length: 13 amino acids. Trimming took 4 bases from V and 6 from J, leaving 11 bases between them. Complete variable domain (other parts from reference TRBV18 and TRBJ2-3): NAGVMQNPRHLVRRRGQEARLRCSPMKGHSHVYWYRQLPEEGLKFMVYLQKENIIDESGMPKERFSAEFPKEGPSILRIQQVVRGDSAAYFCASSQRGMDTQYFGPGTRLTVL.